There are a few counts of the clone carrying this T cell receptor (beta chain). This sample is drawn from a study of beta chain features in type 1 diabetes. Reverse transcribing all isolated RNA meant expressed TCRB transcripts were sequenced. Assay: immunoSEQ multiplex PCR; the TCRdb copy retains only in-frame clones and omits some. Of just over 600,000 clones listed, less than 20% are singletons. Sorting based on CD45RO/CCR7/CD25/CD127/CD95/CD27 separated CD4+ naive, central memory, regulatory and stem cell-like memory cells. Trimming pared 4 bases from V and 0 bases from J, leaving 10 bases between. The CDR3 contains 16 residues. Germline CDR1 and CDR2: MGHRA and YSYEKL.

The chain is built from TRBV4-1 and TRBJ2-6; weak D call: TRBD2 (5 bases). The specimen was naive CD4+ T cells from blood. This TCR was sampled from a man younger than 35 in good health. The CDR3 DNA sequence: TGCGCCAGCAGCCTAAGCGGCCTCTCTGGGGCCAACGTCCTGACTTTC. It is translated as CASSLSGLSGANVLTF.